A selection of T cell receptor beta chains follows, all from one sample in a study of beta chain features in type 1 diabetes. Method: immunoSEQ multiplex PCR; TCRdb's copy keeps in-frame clones and lacks some. In the table there are hundreds of thousands of clones, roughly a tenth of which are singletons. The material sequenced was naive CD4+ T cells from blood. The receptors originated from a man aged 25 to 40 with type 1 diabetes. Both conserved end residues are part of each CDR3.

V gene,J gene,CDR3 protein
TRBV7-8,TRBJ2-1,CASSFGGSSYNEQFF
TRBV6-6,TRBJ2-5,CASSYSTGGRETQYF
TRBV7-2,TRBJ2-3,CASSGGGAGVTQYF
TRBV7-3,TRBJ2-2,CASSPPGLAGAGELFF
TRBV7-9,TRBJ1-2,CASSLVLTARDGYTF
TRBV9,TRBJ2-5,CASSVGQKETQYF
TRBV29-1,TRBJ2-5,CSVAAGGQETQYF
TRBV5-8,TRBJ1-1,CASSQTYRGRRTEAFF
TRBV21-1,TRBJ2-7,CATSGGDSYEQYF
TRBV4-2,TRBJ2-3,CASSQDPFRLATSDTQYF
TRBV13,TRBJ1-2,CASSLGQAYGYTF
TRBV5-1,TRBJ2-5,CASSFGDSKETQYF
TRBV5-1,TRBJ2-7,CASSLVTGPSYEQYF
TRBV11-2,TRBJ2-1,CASSFLPASGGNEQFF
TRBV15,TRBJ1-6,CATSRQGASPLHF
TRBV5-4,TRBJ2-1,CASSLVSGQGSNEQFF
TRBV20-1,TRBJ1-2,CSAQAGDGYTF
TRBV27,TRBJ2-2,CASSDRATGGELFF
TRBV7-2,TRBJ2-3,CASSRTPGQRTDTQYF
TRBV6-5,TRBJ1-2,CASSSQGLAYGYTF
TRBV9,TRBJ2-7,CASSVGAGGNYEQYF
TRBV6-5,TRBJ2-1,CASRRYSYNEQFF
TRBV4-2,TRBJ2-3,CASSQNSGGHTDTQYF
TRBV6-5,TRBJ1-2,CAVKGQGTYGYTF
TRBV11-2,TRBJ1-2,CASSLKPPRTTF
TRBV7-9,TRBJ2-5,CASSSRLAGIETQYF
TRBV5-1,TRBJ2-3,CASSLGTYTDTQYF
TRBV29-1,TRBJ2-1,CSSREGSYNEQFF
TRBV28,TRBJ1-4,CASSFSEKLFF
TRBV4-1,TRBJ2-1,CASSFGAPSSYNEQFF
TRBV7-8,TRBJ1-2,CASSGRQDYGYTF
TRBV5-1,TRBJ2-7,CASSLGPSSYEQYF
TRBV2,TRBJ2-3,CASSALRGITDTQYF
TRBV19,TRBJ2-3,CASGTFSTDTQYF
TRBV9,TRBJ2-3,CASSVGGLPTDTQYF
TRBV7-2,TRBJ2-5,CASSSWTGGETQYF
TRBV5-1,TRBJ1-4,CASSLDRDNEKLFF
TRBV5-1,TRBJ2-7,CASSLDLGHPLGEQYF
TRBV5-4,TRBJ1-5,CASSLEFTGPQHF
TRBV6-5,TRBJ2-5,CASSYTRDSQETQYF
TRBV6-5,TRBJ2-5,CASSYRGGRGETQYF